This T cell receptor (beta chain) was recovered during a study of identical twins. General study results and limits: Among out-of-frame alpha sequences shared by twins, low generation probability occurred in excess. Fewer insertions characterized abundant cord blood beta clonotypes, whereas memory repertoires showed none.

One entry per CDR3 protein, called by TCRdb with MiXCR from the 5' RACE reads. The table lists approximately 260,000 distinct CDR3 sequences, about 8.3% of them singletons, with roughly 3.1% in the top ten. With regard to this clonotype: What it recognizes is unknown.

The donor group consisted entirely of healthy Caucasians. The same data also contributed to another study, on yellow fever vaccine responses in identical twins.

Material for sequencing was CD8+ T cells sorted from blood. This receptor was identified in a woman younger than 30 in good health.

This CDR3 is CASSYLGTGQETQYF. CDR3 nucleotide sequence: TGTGCCAGCAGTTACCTCGGGACAGGCCAAGAGACCCAGTACTTC. V gene TRBV6-2 or TRBV6-3 combines with J gene TRBJ2-5; the match to TRBD1 covers 8 bases. Germline values: CDR1 MNHEY, CDR2 SVGEGT. The CDR3 covers 15 residues. V lost 2 bases and J lost 1; bases outside the gene matches: 3.